Shown below are 8 T cell receptor beta chains from a single sample sequenced in a study of shared clonotypes between healthy human individuals. Using immunoSEQ multiplex PCR, the repertoire was profiled, and TCRdb retains in-frame clones only, with some absent. Among millions of clones, under 95% were seen once, and the ten largest hold 1.5% to 2%. Naive CD8 isolation took CD45RO-negative cells positively selected for CCR7 and excluded terminally differentiated effector memory CD45RA+ cells. Sample: naive CD8+ T cells from PBMCs. Receptors originate from a man in his late teens or twenties in good health. Some clones in this sample may be carry-over from other donors' samples.

This clone was picked up one time. Within the sample, other DNA sequences also encode this same CDR3. The rearrangement links TRBV19 to TRBJ2-2; D remains unclear. In germline, CDR1 is LNHDA, CDR2 SQIVND (reference sequence). V lost 8 bases, J lost 1 base, and 8 bases lay in between. The CDR3 has 13 residues. The CDR3 sequence: CASRPRNTGELFF. DNA of the CDR3: TGTGCCAGTCGTCCCAGGAACACCGGGGAGCTGTTTTTT.

For this clone: This CDR3 is also generated by other DNA sequences in the sample. The gene calls are TRBV6-1 and TRBJ2-1, with 11 positions matching TRBD1. CDR3 length: 15 amino acids. The germline gives CDR1 MNHNS, CDR2 SASEGT. V trimming: 6 bases; J trimming: 4 bases; junction bases outside the gene matches: 5. CDR3 sequence (DNA): TGTGCCAGCAGAACCGGGACAGGGGGGTACAATGAGCAGTTCTTC. Translating gives CASRTGTGGYNEQFF.

This clone has only one observation. This chain connects TRBV28 to TRBJ2-5; 14 positions agree with TRBD2. Germline CDR1 reads MDHEN; CDR2 reads SYDVKM. The CDR3 extends over 16 amino acids. The trim removed 2 bases at V and 7 bases at J, leaving 6 bases unmatched. As DNA, the CDR3 is TGTGCCAGCAGTTTACGACTAGCGGGAGGGTCCGGGACCCAGTACTTC. This translates into CASSLRLAGGSGTQYF.

This chain links TRBV7-3 with TRBJ2-5; D tentatively reads TRBD1 or TRBD2 (5 bases each). The ends were cut back, 2 bases at V and 6 bases at J, with 19 bases in the middle. The CDR3 covers 16 residues. Germline values: CDR1 SGHTA, CDR2 FQGTGA. The CDR3 DNA is TGTGCCAGCAGCTTAGGGGGTCGGCCTGGGGTAAAGACCCAGTACTTC. Its translation is CASSLGGRPGVKTQYF.

This sequence joins TRBV28 and TRBJ2-1; D unclear. V was pared by 1 base and J by 8 bases, with 15 bases between. Germline lookup yields CDR1 MDHEN and CDR2 SYDVKM. The CDR3 is 15 residues long. The CDR3 loop is CASSLSPNSPYEQFF. The CDR3, as DNA: TGTGCCAGCAGTTTATCCCCTAATAGCCCGTATGAGCAGTTCTTC.

Turning to this clone: Other DNA sequences in the same sample also yield this CDR3. This chain links TRBV9 with TRBJ2-3; no reliable D call. This CDR3 is 14 amino acids long. V was trimmed by 3 bases and J by 0 bases, leaving 8 bases between them. Germline assignment: CDR1 SGDLS and CDR2 YYNGEE. The CDR3 DNA sequence: TGTGCCAGCAGCGCCCAACTTAGCACAGATACGCAGTATTTT. Translating gives CASSAQLSTDTQYF.

This chain joins TRBV5-1 and TRBJ1-2; 8 bases agree with TRBD1. The germline V gene encodes CDR1 SGHRS and CDR2 YFSETQ. This CDR3 is 14 amino acids long. J lost 4 bases, V lost 2 bases, and 4 bases had no gene match. This chain's CDR3 is CASSFGQGGYGYTF. The CDR3 coding sequence is TGCGCCAGCAGCTTCGGACAGGGCGGCTATGGCTACACCTTC.

The chain is built from TRBV7-9 and TRBJ2-3; 7 bases fit TRBD2. From germline, CDR1 is SEHNR and CDR2 FQNEAQ (reference sequence). The J segment lost 6 bases and the V segment lost 4 bases, leaving 22 bases of the junction unmatched. The CDR3 is made up of 19 amino acids. The CDR3 DNA reads TGTGCCAGCAGCTCCCGGGACTATAACTCACACCCCCAGGGCGATACGCAGTATTTT. Translation gives CASSSRDYNSHPQGDTQYF.